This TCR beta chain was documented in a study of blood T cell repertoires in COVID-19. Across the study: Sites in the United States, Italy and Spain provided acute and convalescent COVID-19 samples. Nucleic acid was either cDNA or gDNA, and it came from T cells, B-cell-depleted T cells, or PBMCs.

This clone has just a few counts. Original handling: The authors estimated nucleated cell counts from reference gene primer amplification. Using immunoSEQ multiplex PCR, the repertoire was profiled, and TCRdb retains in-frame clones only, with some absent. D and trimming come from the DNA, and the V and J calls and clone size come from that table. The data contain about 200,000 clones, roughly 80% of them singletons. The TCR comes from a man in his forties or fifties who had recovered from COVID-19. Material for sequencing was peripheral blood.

This CDR3 reads CASSIVGLATGELFF. DNA of the CDR3: TGTGCCAGTAGTATAGTGGGCCTGGCGACCGGGGAGCTGTTTTTT. The J gene is TRBJ2-2, the V gene TRBV19; D call uncertain. The CDR3 loop spans 15 amino acids. Germline V CDR1 and CDR2: LNHDA, SQIVND (reference sequence). Trimming removed 1 base at V and 5 bases at J, with 11 bases between.